These T cell receptor beta chains were read from a single sample in a study of blood T cell repertoires in COVID-19. The method was immunoSEQ multiplex PCR; TCRdb's version includes in-frame clones alone and lacks a portion of them. The sample includes over 150,000 clones, about 88% of them seen just once. The specimen sequenced was peripheral blood. These receptors were collected from a man aged 50 or older with COVID-19, enrolled during active disease. CDR3s include the opening cysteine and the closing phenylalanine or tryptophan. A D gene is named only where the DNA matches it firmly. Part of the rows lack a size; the others show once, few, many or a class for expanded clones.

abundance	j_gene	v_gene	d_gene	CDR3aa	CDR3nt
-	TRBJ1-6	TRBV28	-	CASVTFTGRVDNSPLHF	TGTGCCAGCGTCACCTTTACAGGGAGGGTGGATAATTCACCCCTCCACTTT
-	TRBJ1-4	TRBV10-3	-	CAISNQGTNEKLFF	TGTGCCATCAGTAACCAGGGGACTAATGAAAAACTGTTTTTT
-	TRBJ2-2	TRBV19	TRBD2	CASSISGIVTGELFF	TGTGCCAGTAGTATTAGCGGGATTGTCACCGGGGAGCTGTTTTTT
-	TRBJ1-6	TRBV7-9	-	CASSFEGSPLHF	TGTGCCAGCAGCTTTGAGGGTTCACCCCTCCACTTT
-	TRBJ2-1	TRBV5-4	TRBD1	CASSRGTGGNEQFF	TGTGCCAGCAGCCGTGGGACAGGGGGAAATGAGCAGTTCTTC
-	TRBJ2-5	TRBV29-1	TRBD1	CSVETDRGRAETQYF	TGCAGCGTTGAAACAGACAGGGGGCGCGCAGAGACCCAGTACTTC
once	TRBJ1-5	TRBV19	-	CASSIRTFQPNQPQHF	TGTGCCAGTAGCATACGGACATTCCAACCCAATCAGCCCCAGCATTTT
-	TRBJ1-5	TRBV6-5	-	CASSPDIGQPQHF	TGTGCCAGCAGTCCCGACATCGGCCAGCCCCAGCATTTT
-	TRBJ1-1	TRBV15	TRBD1	CATSRDQQGARAAFF	TGTGCCACCAGCAGAGACCAACAGGGGGCGCGGGCTGCTTTCTTT
-	TRBJ2-1	TRBV7-7	TRBD1	CASSLQTGGAFSYNEQFF	TGTGCTAGCAGCTTACAGACAGGGGGTGCCTTCTCCTACAATGAGCAGTTCTTC
-	TRBJ2-3	TRBV27	TRBD1	CASSLLGDRSTDTQYF	TGTGCCAGCAGTTTATTGGGGGACAGGAGCACAGATACGCAGTATTTT